The 15 T cell receptor beta chains presented below share a single source sample, sequenced in a study of OX40 agonist ivuxolimab in advanced cancers. Only in-frame clones appear in the TCRdb table, and some are missing; sequencing was by immunoSEQ multiplex PCR. The sample lists around 100,000 clones, approximately 89% occurring once. Sequencing was performed on CD4+ or CD8+ T cells sorted from blood, taken in a trial of the OX40 agonist ivuxolimab. These receptors were taken from an adult with an advanced solid tumor such as melanoma, head and neck, liver or kidney cancer.

This clone occurred once. This chain connects TRBV5-1 to TRBJ2-1; D unresolved. CDR3 size: 13 residues. Trimming left V 1 base short and J 5 bases short, with 7 bases between. The germline gives CDR1 SGHRS, CDR2 YFSETQ. CDR3 in amino acids: CASSLPGHNEQFF. The CDR3 bases are TGCGCCAGCAGCTTGCCGGGCCACAATGAGCAGTTCTTC.

This clone was seen a few times. Other DNA sequences within the sample encode an identical CDR3. The genes are TRBV9 and TRBJ2-3; TRBD2 aligns across 10 bases. This CDR3 is built from 16 residues. The germline CDR1 and CDR2 sequences are SGDLS and YYNGEE. Trimming removed 0 bases from V and 6 bases from J; junction bases left unmatched: 7. This CDR3 reads CASSVGDSGRRDTQYF. As DNA, the CDR3 is TGTGCCAGCAGCGTAGGGGATAGCGGGAGGAGGGATACGCAGTATTTT.

The chain employs TRBV9 and TRBJ2-7; the D gene is possibly TRBD1 (6 bases). V lost 4 bases and J 1 base, leaving 18 bases between the germline ends. This CDR3 is 16 amino acids long. Germline-derived CDR1 and CDR2 are SGDLS and YYNGEE. The CDR3 sequence: CASSRTVSSTSYEQYF. CDR3 sequence (DNA): TGTGCCAGCAGCCGGACAGTGTCTTCCACATCCTACGAGCAGTACTTC.

This chain joins TRBV11-3 and TRBJ2-2; D not certain. The CDR3 runs 13 residues. CDR1 SGHNT and CDR2 YENEEA come from the germline V gene. Trimming removed 4 bases at V and 4 bases at J, with 7 bases between. CDR3 nucleotides: TGTGCCAGCAGCTGGGGTCTCACCGGGGAGCTGTTTTTT. This sequence encodes CASSWGLTGELFF.

The chain couples TRBV16 to TRBJ1-2; a weak D match, TRBD1 (6 bases). Trimming removed 2 bases at V and 6 bases at J, with 19 bases between. This CDR3 region has 16 residues. In germline, CDR1 is KGHSY, CDR2 FQNENV. CDR3: CASSQGNRASSDGYTF. CDR3 DNA: TGTGCCAGCAGCCAAGGCAACAGGGCCTCATCCGATGGCTACACCTTC.

The chain carries TRBV30 and TRBJ2-1, with TRBD2 matching 13 bases. Trimming at V came to 2 bases and at J to 10 bases, leaving 11 bases not matched to a gene. CDR3 length: 16 residues. The germline V gene encodes CDR1 GTSNPN and CDR2 SVGIG (reference sequence). The CDR3 protein is CAWSFRSGLAGREQFF. CDR3 nucleotide sequence: TGTGCCTGGAGTTTCCGGTCGGGACTAGCGGGGAGGGAGCAGTTCTTC.

This clone was found once. The V call is TRBV29-1, the J call TRBJ1-3; D unclear. The CDR3 covers 15 residues. The V end lost 1 base, the J end lost 5 bases, and 15 bases lay between the germline ends. Germline loops: CDR1 SQVTM, CDR2 ANQGSEA. Here the CDR3 reads CSVEGSSRSRNTIYF. In nucleotides, the CDR3 is TGCAGCGTTGAAGGTTCGTCTCGGTCCCGAAACACCATATATTTT.

J is TRBJ2-6 and V is TRBV4-2; D call uncertain. In germline, CDR1 is LGHNA, CDR2 YNFKEQ. Trimming took off 5 bases at V and 5 bases at J, with 22 bases between the two ends. The CDR3 is 18 amino acids. The CDR3 nucleotides read TGTGCCAGCAGCACTTACATCAGGTTACAAAGTCGGGCCAACGTCCTGACTTTC. Translating gives CASSTYIRLQSRANVLTF.

The gene calls are TRBV4-2 and TRBJ1-3, with a tentative D call TRBD1 (6 bases). Germline values: CDR1 LGHNA, CDR2 YNFKEQ. Trimming took off 3 bases at V and 0 bases at J, with 12 bases between the two ends. The CDR3 consists of 16 residues. In DNA form, the CDR3 reads TGTGCCAGCAGCCAGATACAGGGATTCTCTGGAAACACCATATATTTT. Protein product: CASSQIQGFSGNTIYF.

This chain joins TRBV13 and TRBJ2-2; the match to TRBD1 covers 7 bases. J gave up 1 base and V 8 bases, and 1 base lay outside the gene matches. The CDR3 has 13 residues. From germline, CDR1 is PRHDT and CDR2 FYEKMQ (reference sequence). The CDR3 coding sequence is TGTGCCAGCCGGGACAGGAACACCGGGGAGCTGTTTTTT. Protein product: CASRDRNTGELFF.

This clone was counted only a few times. Other DNA variants within this sample encode the same CDR3. V is TRBV5-1 and J is TRBJ2-5; D ambiguous. Trimming took 0 bases from V and 2 from J, leaving 8 bases between them. The CDR3 has 14 residues. CDR1 is SGHRS and CDR2 is YFSETQ in the germline V gene. The CDR3 loop is CASSLGGVQETQYF. The DNA of the CDR3 is TGCGCCAGCAGCTTGGGTGGCGTACAAGAGACCCAGTACTTC.

The genes are TRBV6-5 and TRBJ1-1; maybe TRBD1 (6 bases). The CDR3 covers 11 residues. The V gene's germline CDR1 is MNHEY and CDR2 SVGAGI. Trimming shortened V by 11 bases and J by 3 bases, and 10 bases separated the two germline ends. CDR3 amino acids: CAVTGYTEAFF. CDR3 bases: TGTGCCGTCACAGGGTACACTGAAGCTTTCTTT.

The CDR3 nucleotides are TGTGCCAGCAGAAACAGGAGCGCCGGGGAGCTGTTTTTT. Its protein is CASRNRSAGELFF. J is TRBJ2-2 and V is TRBV2, with a weak D call TRBD1 (5 bases). The V end lost 6 bases, the J end lost 6 bases, and 11 bases lay between the germline ends. The CDR3 has 13 amino acids. In germline, CDR1 is SNHLY, CDR2 FYNNEI. The entire variable domain, with the rest obtained from reference TRBV2 and TRBJ2-2, is as follows: EPEVTQTPSHQVTQMGQEVILRCVPISNHLYFYWYRQILGQKVEFLVSFYNNEISEKSEIFDDQFSVERPDGSNFTLKIRSTKLEDSAMYFCASRNRSAGELFFGEGSRLTVL.

This clone was seen a single time. CDR3 protein: CASSLDSASGGSQYF. CDR3 bases: TGTGCCAGCAGCTTAGATTCCGCTAGCGGGGGTAGTCAGTACTTC. This chain connects TRBV7-2 to TRBJ2-5, with 10 bases aligning to TRBD2. Unmatched junction bases numbered 10, after V lost 1 base and J lost 11 bases. Germline V gives CDR1 SGHTA, CDR2 FQGNSA. The CDR3 runs to 15 residues.

Here the CDR3 reads CASSLDRVQEEQYF. The CDR3 DNA follows: TGTGCCAGCAGCTTAGATCGGGTGCAGGAGGAGCAGTACTTC. The genes are TRBV7-8 and TRBJ2-7; no clear D gene. V was pared by 1 base and J by 7 bases, with 14 bases between. Germline CDR1 is SGHVS and CDR2 is FQNEAQ. CDR3 length: 14 amino acids.